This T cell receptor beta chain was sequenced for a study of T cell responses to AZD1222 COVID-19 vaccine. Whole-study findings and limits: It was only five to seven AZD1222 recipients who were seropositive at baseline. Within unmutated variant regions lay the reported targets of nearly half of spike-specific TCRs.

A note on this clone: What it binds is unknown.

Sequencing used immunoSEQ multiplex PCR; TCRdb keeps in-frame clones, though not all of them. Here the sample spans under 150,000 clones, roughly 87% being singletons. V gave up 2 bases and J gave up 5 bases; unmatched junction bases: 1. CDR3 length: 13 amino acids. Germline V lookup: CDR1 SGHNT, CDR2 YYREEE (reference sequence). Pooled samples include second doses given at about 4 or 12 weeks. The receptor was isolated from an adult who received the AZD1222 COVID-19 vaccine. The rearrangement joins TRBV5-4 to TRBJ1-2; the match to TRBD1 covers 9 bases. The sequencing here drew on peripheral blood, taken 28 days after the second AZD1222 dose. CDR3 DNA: TGTGCCAGCAGCTTAGACAGGGGGTATGGCTACACCTTC. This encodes CASSLDRGYGYTF. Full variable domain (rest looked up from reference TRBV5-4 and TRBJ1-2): ETGVTQSPTHLIKTRGQQVTLRCSSQSGHNTVSWYQQALGQGPQFIFQYYREEENGRGNFPPRFSGLQFPNYSSELNVNALELDDSALYLCASSLDRGYGYTFGSGTRLTVV.